This T cell receptor beta chain was captured by sequencing in a study of regulatory T cells in long-lasting Graves disease. In its sample, this clonotype was seen a few times. Its antigen remains unknown. The CDR3 runs to 15 residues. CDR1 and CDR2 (germline): SGHRS, YFSETQ. V lost 0 bases to trimming and J lost 6 bases, with 15 bases between them. iRepertoire HTBI primers and Arm-PCR of CDR3 regions built TCR beta libraries. In TCRdb, the multiplex PCR reads were re-called with MiXCR into one record per CDR3 protein. This sample has about 660,000 distinct CDR3 sequences, with approximately 31% found just once. Findings and limits, study-wide: More public clonotypes were shared by persistent patients (about 3,000) than by new patients (fewer than 1,000). Repertoires from persistent disease leaned toward TRBV28, TRBJ1-2 and TRBJ2-5.

Time point specified: persistent/refractory GD, antithyroid drugs over 5 years with positive TRAb. Researchers made the TCR library from RNA that was extracted from PBMCs. The chain uses TRBV5-1 and TRBJ1-1; D perhaps matches TRBD1 (5 bases). The sequence came from a female donor with Graves disease. The material was peripheral blood mononuclear cells (PBMCs), obtained when the disease was refractory, from a patient treated with antithyroid drugs. The DNA of the CDR3 is TGCGCCAGCAGCTTGGAAGCCCGACAGATCCCTGAAGCTTTCTTT. This gives the protein CASSLEARQIPEAFF.